What follows are 22 T cell receptor beta chains derived from one specimen sequenced in a study of regulatory T cells in long-lasting Graves disease. CDR3-region Arm-PCR and iRepertoire HTBI primers produced the TCR beta libraries. TCRdb passed the multiplex PCR reads through MiXCR, listing each CDR3 protein once. The table lists under 500,000 distinct CDR3 sequences, about a fifth of them singletons. Time point of the sample: persistent/refractory GD, antithyroid drugs over 5 years with positive TRAb. The TCR library was prepared using RNA isolated from PBMCs. Sequences were derived from peripheral blood mononuclear cells (PBMCs), sampled when the disease was refractory, from a patient treated with antithyroid drugs. The receptors shown here come from a female donor with Graves disease.

Regarding this clonotype: A read error is possible here, since a much larger clone lies one base away. This chain connects TRBV6-9 to TRBJ2-5, with D possibly being TRBD1 or TRBD2 (5 bases each). Germline values: CDR1 MNHGY, CDR2 SVAAGI. This CDR3 contains 15 residues. The CDR3 loop reads CASSYGALLQETQCF. CDR3 coding DNA: TGTGCCAGCAGTTACGGGGCCCTACTCCAAGAGACCCAGTGCTTC.

There are many counts of this clonotype. The chain employs TRBV28 and TRBJ1-2; the D is unclear. The length of the CDR3 is 14 residues. The V gene's germline CDR1 is MDHEN and CDR2 SYDVKM. V gave up 9 bases and J gave up 7 bases, with 21 bases separating them. The chain's CDR3 is CASCRGGVVVGYTF. CDR3 in DNA: TGTGCCAGTTGCCGGGGAGGAGTTGTTGTTGGCTACACCTTC.

This clonotype has only a few counts. A clone one base away is much larger, so this may be a read error. The genes are TRBV2 and TRBJ2-7, with 9 bases matching TRBD2. This CDR3 region has 15 residues. Per the germline V gene, CDR1 is SNHLY and CDR2 is FYNNEI. Trimming cost V 4 bases and J 0 bases; bases outside gene matches: 4. CDR3 sequence: CASSAGTSLSYEQYF. Written as DNA, the CDR3 is TGTGCCAGCAGTGCCGGGACTAGCCTCTCCTACGAGCAGTACTTC.

This clonotype was detected many times. Here the CDR3 DNA reads TGTGCCAGCAGTGGCTCTAGCGGGTGGACCGGGGAGCTGTTTTTT. Its translation is CASSGSSGWTGELFF. The rearrangement joins TRBV2 to TRBJ2-2; 8 positions match TRBD2. J lost 5 bases, V lost 4 bases, and 6 bases had no gene match. The CDR3 is 15 residues long. In germline, CDR1 is SNHLY, CDR2 FYNNEI.

This clonotype was recorded many times. CDR3 coding DNA: TGTGCCAGCAGTGCAGGCCTCTTGGAGGGGGGACCAGGCAATCAGCCCCAGCATTTT. It yields the protein CASSAGLLEGGPGNQPQHF. The chain uses TRBV6-1 and TRBJ1-5, with a possible D match to TRBD1 (6 bases). In germline, CDR1 is MNHNS, CDR2 SASEGT. The V and J ends lost 4 bases and 2 bases respectively, with 24 bases between them. The CDR3 totals 19 residues.

This rearrangement joins TRBV5-4 to TRBJ2-3, with a weak D call TRBD1 (6 bases). Germline CDR1 reads SGHNT; CDR2 reads YYREEE (reference sequence). Trimming took 3 bases from V and 1 from J, leaving 15 bases between them. This CDR3 is 16 amino acids long. CDR3 in amino acids: CASSWQQGLGTDTQYF. The DNA for the CDR3 is TGTGCCAGCAGCTGGCAACAGGGTCTAGGCACAGATACGCAGTATTTT.

The chain has TRBV30 and TRBJ1-1; 9 nucleotides align to TRBD1. V shed 0 bases, J shed 9 bases, and the junction held 5 bases outside the gene matches. This CDR3 contains 13 residues. Germline CDR1 and CDR2: GTSNPN and SVGIG (reference sequence). The CDR3 DNA reads TGTGCCTGGAGTGTATCGGGGACAGGGAAAGCTTTCTTT. Encoded protein: CAWSVSGTGKAFF.

This clonotype was seen a handful of times. The J gene is TRBJ1-2, the V gene TRBV29-1; 7 bases are shared with TRBD1. The CDR3 runs to 14 residues. Germline V lookup: CDR1 SQVTM, CDR2 ANQGSEA. J lost 4 bases, V lost 5 bases, and 10 bases had no gene match. The CDR3 nucleotides read TGCAGCGTTCCGACAGAAGACAGGGTCTATGGCTACACCTTC. Protein: CSVPTEDRVYGYTF.

A word on this clonotype: The junction does not match germline at one end; this may be a read error. The J gene is TRBJ1-1, the V gene TRBV5-1; D not resolved. The CDR3 is 15 residues long. CDR1 and CDR2 from the germline V gene are SGHRS and YFSETQ. The CDR3 loop is CASSTAGGANTEAFF. For the CDR3, the DNA is TGTGCCAGCAGCACCGCGGGCGGAGCGAACACTGAAGCTTTCTTT. The full variable domain, rest sourced from reference TRBV5-1 and TRBJ1-1, is KAGVTQTPRYLIKTRGQQVTLSCSPISGHRSVSWYQQTPGQGLQFLFEYFSETQRNKGNFPGRFSGRQFSNSRSEMNVSTLELGDSALYLCASSTAGGANTEAFFGQGTRLTVV.

This clonotype came up a few times. The chain is built from TRBV12-3 or TRBV12-4 and TRBJ2-7; D remains unclear. This CDR3 region has 18 residues. Trimming took off 1 base at V and 6 bases at J, with 25 bases between the two ends. The CDR3 here is CASSLDNREAYWTSEQYF. CDR3 DNA: TGTGCCAGCAGTTTAGACAACCGTGAGGCCTATTGGACCTCCGAGCAGTACTTC.

This clonotype appeared many times. The chain joins TRBV30 to TRBJ1-2, with D possibly matching TRBD1 (6 bases). The CDR3 spans 13 residues. V shed 2 bases and J shed 7 bases, with 14 bases lying between them. Per germline, CDR1 GTSNPN and CDR2 SVGIG (reference sequence). DNA for the CDR3: TGTGCCTGGAGTTCTCGACAGGAAAGTGGCTACACCTTC. Encoded protein: CAWSSRQESGYTF.

V is TRBV15 and J is TRBJ2-4; weak D call: TRBD2 (6 bases). The CDR3 is made up of 12 amino acids. Trimming took 2 bases from V and 13 from J, leaving 12 bases between them. Germline loops: CDR1 LNHNV, CDR2 YYDKDF (reference sequence). The CDR3 sequence: CATSRPSGLQYF. For the CDR3, the DNA is TGTGCCACCAGCAGACCCTCGGGACTCCAGTACTTC.

In this sample, this clonotype turned up many times. The gene calls are TRBV12-5 and TRBJ2-2; 9 bases line up with TRBD2. The CDR3 loop spans 15 amino acids. Germline values: CDR1 LGHNT, CDR2 FRNRAP. Trimming took 9 bases from V and 2 from J; bases not matched to a gene: 7. The CDR3 here is CASTAGTSNTGELFF. The DNA of the CDR3 is TGTGCTAGCACCGCCGGGACTAGCAACACCGGGGAGCTGTTTTTT.

V usage is TRBV18 and J usage is TRBJ1-3; D remains ambiguous. V lost 3 bases and J lost 0, with 12 bases in between. Germline CDR1 and CDR2: KGHSH and LQKENI. CDR3 length equals 16 residues. In nucleotides, the CDR3 is TGTGCCAGCTCACCCCGCAACGGGAGCTCTGGAAACACCATATATTTT. It translates to CASSPRNGSSGNTIYF.

This clonotype has at least ten counts. This chain links TRBV30 with TRBJ2-5, with 9 bases fitting TRBD2. Losses at the gene ends were 5 bases for V and 0 bases for J; bases not matched to a gene: 7. The CDR3 is 15 residues long. Germline-derived CDR1 and CDR2 are GTSNPN and SVGIG (reference sequence). DNA for the CDR3: TGTGCCTGGGGGAGGGGACTAGCCAACCAAGAGACCCAGTACTTC. Translating it yields CAWGRGLANQETQYF.

This clonotype has more than one count but fewer than ten. The V gene is TRBV12-3 or TRBV12-4, the J gene TRBJ2-2, with 11 bases aligning to TRBD1. The CDR3 is 14 residues long. Germline trimming cut 6 bases from V and 7 bases from J; bases unmatched to any gene: 4. CDR3 bases: TGTGCCAGCAGGGGACAGGGGGATGTCGGGGAGCTGTTTTTT. This sequence encodes CASRGQGDVGELFF.

This clonotype was detected many times. CDR3 in amino acids: CASSQEHEQYF. CDR3 sequence (DNA): TGTGCCAGCAGCCAAGAACACGAGCAGTACTTC. The chain employs TRBV3-1 and TRBJ2-7; D call uncertain. Germline V gene data show CDR1 as LGHDT and CDR2 as YNNKEL (reference sequence). Trimming removed 0 bases from V and 5 bases from J, with 2 bases in between. The CDR3 is made up of 11 amino acids.

This clonotype was seen a few times. This sequence joins TRBV7-2 and TRBJ1-6; 9 bases are shared with TRBD1. The CDR3 sequence is 16 residues long. CDR1 and CDR2 (germline): SGHTA, FQGNSA. V shed 2 bases, J shed 10 bases, and the junction held 9 bases outside the gene matches. DNA of the CDR3: TGTGCCAGCAGCTTAAATAGGGGACAGGGAGGCTCACCCCTCCACTTT. It encodes CASSLNRGQGGSPLHF.

A word on this clonotype: Being one base from a much bigger clone, this may be a read error. The rearrangement links TRBV6-1 to TRBJ2-5; D not certain. V was trimmed by 5 bases and J by 2 bases, leaving 12 bases between them. The CDR3 runs to 14 residues. Germline values: CDR1 MNHNS, CDR2 SASEGT. The CDR3 sequence: CASSIQTSQETQYF. Here the CDR3 DNA reads TGTGCCAGCAGTATACAGACGAGTCAAGAGACCCAGTACTTC.

A few counts support this clonotype. The chain has TRBV18 and TRBJ1-1; D unclear. Trimming took off 1 base at V and 2 bases at J, with 8 bases between the two ends. The germline CDR1 and CDR2 sequences are KGHSH and LQKENI. The CDR3 runs 14 residues. CDR3 protein: CASSPLSENTEAFF. CDR3 nucleotides: TGTGCCAGCTCACCACTTTCAGAAAACACTGAAGCTTTCTTT.

The rearrangement joins TRBV20-1 to TRBJ1-1; no clear D gene. Trimming took 6 bases from V and 4 from J, leaving 12 bases between them. This CDR3 region has 12 residues. Germline CDR1 is DFQATT and CDR2 is SNEGSKA (reference sequence). The CDR3 here is CSADWMSTEAFF. The DNA for the CDR3 is TGCAGTGCCGATTGGATGAGCACTGAAGCTTTCTTT.

This clonotype showed up many times. The genes are TRBV11-2 and TRBJ1-2, with 8 bases lining up with TRBD1. CDR3 size: 14 residues. V was clipped by 8 bases and J by 8 bases; unmatched bases: 13. The germline V gene encodes CDR1 SGHAT and CDR2 FQNNGV. For the CDR3, the DNA is TGTGCCAGCGGATCGCTTAAGACAGGGGAAGGCTACACCTTC. Its protein product is CASGSLKTGEGYTF.